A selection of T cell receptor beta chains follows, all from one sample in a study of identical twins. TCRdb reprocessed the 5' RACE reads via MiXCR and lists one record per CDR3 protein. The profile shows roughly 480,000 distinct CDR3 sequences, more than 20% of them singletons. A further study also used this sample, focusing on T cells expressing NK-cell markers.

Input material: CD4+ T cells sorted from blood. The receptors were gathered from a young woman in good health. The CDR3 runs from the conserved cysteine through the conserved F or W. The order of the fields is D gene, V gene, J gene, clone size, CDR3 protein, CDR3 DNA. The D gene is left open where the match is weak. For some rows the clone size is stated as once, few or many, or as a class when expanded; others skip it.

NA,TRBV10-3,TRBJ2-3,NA,CAISEPTSGGTDTQYF,TGTGCCATCAGTGAGCCGACTAGTGGTGGCACAGATACGCAGTATTTT
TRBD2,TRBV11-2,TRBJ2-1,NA,CASSLGASGTNEQFF,TGTGCCAGCAGCTTAGGAGCTAGCGGAACCAATGAGCAGTTCTTC
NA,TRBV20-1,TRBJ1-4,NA,CSASPGQLNEKLFF,TGCAGTGCTAGTCCCGGACAGCTTAATGAAAAACTGTTTTTT
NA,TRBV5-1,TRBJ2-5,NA,CATSRASTRGIETQYF,TGCGCCACCTCACGGGCCTCGACCAGGGGTATTGAGACCCAGTACTTC
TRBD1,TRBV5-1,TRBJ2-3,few,CASSRTGGRDTQYF,TGCGCCAGCAGTCGGACAGGGGGCAGAGATACGCAGTATTTT
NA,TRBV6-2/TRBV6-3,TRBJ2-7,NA,CASSYPSIRGYEQYF,TGTGCCAGCAGTTACCCTAGCATTCGAGGCTACGAGCAGTACTTC
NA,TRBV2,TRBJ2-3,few,CASGGYRTDTQYF,TGTGCCAGTGGGGGCTACCGCACAGATACGCAGTATTTT
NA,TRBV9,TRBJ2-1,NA,CASSVVGGAGGEQFF,TGTGCCAGCAGCGTAGTGGGGGGCGCCGGGGGGGAGCAGTTCTTC
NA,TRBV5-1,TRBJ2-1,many,CASSFTGTEYNEQFF,TGCGCCAGCAGCTTTACCGGGACCGAGTACAATGAGCAGTTCTTC
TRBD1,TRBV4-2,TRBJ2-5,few,CASSQVDRGQETQYF,TGTGCCAGCAGCCAAGTTGACAGGGGCCAAGAGACCCAGTACTTC
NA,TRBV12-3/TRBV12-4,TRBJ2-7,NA,CASSPDSTSYEQYF,TGTGCCAGCAGTCCCGATTCAACCTCCTACGAGCAGTACTTC
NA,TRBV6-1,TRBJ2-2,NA,CASAHPRAGELFF,TGTGCCAGCGCCCACCCCAGGGCCGGGGAGCTGTTTTTT
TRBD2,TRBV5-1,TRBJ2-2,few,CASSFGNSGAGELFF,TGCGCCAGCAGCTTTGGGAATAGCGGGGCCGGGGAGCTGTTTTTT
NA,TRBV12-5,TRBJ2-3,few,CASGPPDADTQYF,TGTGCTAGTGGTCCCCCTGACGCCGATACGCAGTATTTT
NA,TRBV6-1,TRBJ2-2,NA,CASENNPTTGELFF,TGTGCCAGCGAGAATAACCCGACGACCGGGGAGCTGTTTTTT
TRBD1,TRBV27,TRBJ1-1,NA,CASSLQGRAEAFF,TGTGCCAGCAGTCTACAGGGGCGCGCTGAAGCTTTCTTT
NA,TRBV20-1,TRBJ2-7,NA,CSARDLASRYEQYF,TGCAGTGCTAGAGATTTGGCCAGTCGGTACGAGCAGTACTTC
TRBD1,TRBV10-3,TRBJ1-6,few,CATTGGSINSPLHF,TGTGCCACCACAGGGGGCTCCATTAATTCACCCCTCCACTTT